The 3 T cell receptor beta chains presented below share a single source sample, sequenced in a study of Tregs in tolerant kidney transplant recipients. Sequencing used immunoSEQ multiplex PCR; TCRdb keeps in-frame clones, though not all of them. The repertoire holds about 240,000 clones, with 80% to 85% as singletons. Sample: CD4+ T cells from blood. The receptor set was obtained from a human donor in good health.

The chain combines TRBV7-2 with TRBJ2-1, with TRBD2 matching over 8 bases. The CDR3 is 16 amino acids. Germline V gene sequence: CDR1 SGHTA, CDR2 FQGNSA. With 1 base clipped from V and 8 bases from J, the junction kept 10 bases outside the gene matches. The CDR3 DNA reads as TGTGCCAGCAGCTTAGATCCCAGCGGGAGTTCCTATGAGCAGTTCTTC. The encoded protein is CASSLDPSGSSYEQFF.

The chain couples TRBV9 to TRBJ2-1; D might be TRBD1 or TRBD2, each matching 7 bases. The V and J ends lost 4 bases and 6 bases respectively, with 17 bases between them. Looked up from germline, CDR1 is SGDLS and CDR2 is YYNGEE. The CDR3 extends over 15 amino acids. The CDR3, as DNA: TGTGCCAGCAGCCCCAGGGGGGAGGGCCTCAATGAGCAGTTCTTC. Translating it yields CASSPRGEGLNEQFF.

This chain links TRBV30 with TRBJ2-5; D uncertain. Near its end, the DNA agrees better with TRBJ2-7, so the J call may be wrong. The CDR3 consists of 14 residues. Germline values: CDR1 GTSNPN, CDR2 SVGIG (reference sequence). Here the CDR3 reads CAWSGPPRSYEQYF. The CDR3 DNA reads TGTGCCTGGAGTGGGCCTCCTCGCTCCTACGAGCAGTACTTC.